One sample yielded the 6 T cell receptor beta chains listed below, sequenced in a study of regulatory T cells. Study results and limitations: Hydrophobic residues at CDR3 positions 6 and 7 were enriched in conventional CD4+ T cells of CD3G-deficient patients.

These receptors' antigens are unknown. Primers: 52 TRBV forward and 13 TRBJ reverse. Profiled with immunoSEQ multiplex PCR; TCRdb holds only in-frame clones, not every one. The sample carries 25,000 to 35,000 clones, around 90% recorded once. The material sequenced was conventional CD4+ T cells sorted from blood. The receptors originated from a person between 18 and 30 years old with CD3G deficiency.

This chain links TRBV28 with TRBJ1-4, with D tentatively TRBD1 (5 bases). The germline CDR1 and CDR2 sequences are MDHEN and SYDVKM. The CDR3 is 15 amino acids. Between the trimmed V and J ends, which lost 8 bases and 8 bases, there was a span of 21 bases. CDR3 DNA sequence: TGTGCCAGCGGCCCCCTAGGGGACGGGCGGGAAAAACTGTTTTTT. Its translation: CASGPLGDGREKLFF.

This clone was seen only once. The J gene is TRBJ1-1, the V gene TRBV5-1; D gene uncertain. The CDR3 is made up of 13 amino acids. Between the trimmed V and J ends, which lost 4 bases and 1 base, there was a span of 8 bases. Germline loops: CDR1 SGHRS, CDR2 YFSETQ. The CDR3 nucleotides read TGCGCCAGCAGCATCGGGAGGAACACTGAAGCTTTCTTT. Translation: CASSIGRNTEAFF.

The chain combines TRBV19 with TRBJ1-6; TRBD1 aligns across 11 bases. Trimming cost V 8 bases and J 7 bases; bases outside gene matches: 7. The CDR3 is 15 residues long. Germline-derived CDR1 and CDR2 are LNHDA and SQIVND (reference sequence). The CDR3 here is CASAPWDRGNSPLHF. The CDR3 DNA reads as TGTGCCAGTGCCCCTTGGGACAGGGGGAATTCACCCCTCCACTTT.

This chain links TRBV29-1 with TRBJ2-5, with D maybe TRBD2 (6 bases). V shed 1 base and J shed 4 bases, with 10 bases lying between them. This CDR3 comprises 13 residues. Germline V lookup: CDR1 SQVTM, CDR2 ANQGSEA. The DNA for the CDR3 is TGCAGCGTTGAAGGTCGGGGAGGAGAGACCCAGTACTTC. Translation gives CSVEGRGGETQYF.

The chain links TRBV7-9 to TRBJ2-3; TRBD1 aligns across 8 bases. The CDR3 extends over 18 amino acids. CDR1 is SEHNR, CDR2 FQNEAQ, per germline (reference sequence). V was clipped by 5 bases and J by 5 bases; unmatched bases: 18. The CDR3 loop is CASSPGGQGSKKGDTQYF. The CDR3, as DNA: TGTGCCAGCAGCCCTGGCGGACAGGGATCAAAGAAAGGAGATACGCAGTATTTT.

The rearrangement links TRBV6-4 to TRBJ2-3, with 12 nucleotides matching TRBD2. Trimming took 5 bases from V and 5 from J; bases not matched to a gene: 5. This CDR3 region has 15 residues. Germline V gene data show CDR1 as MRHNA and CDR2 as SNTAGT. CDR3 loop: CASSTSGGPRDTQYF. The DNA for the CDR3 is TGTGCCAGCAGTACTAGCGGGGGGCCCCGAGATACGCAGTATTTT.